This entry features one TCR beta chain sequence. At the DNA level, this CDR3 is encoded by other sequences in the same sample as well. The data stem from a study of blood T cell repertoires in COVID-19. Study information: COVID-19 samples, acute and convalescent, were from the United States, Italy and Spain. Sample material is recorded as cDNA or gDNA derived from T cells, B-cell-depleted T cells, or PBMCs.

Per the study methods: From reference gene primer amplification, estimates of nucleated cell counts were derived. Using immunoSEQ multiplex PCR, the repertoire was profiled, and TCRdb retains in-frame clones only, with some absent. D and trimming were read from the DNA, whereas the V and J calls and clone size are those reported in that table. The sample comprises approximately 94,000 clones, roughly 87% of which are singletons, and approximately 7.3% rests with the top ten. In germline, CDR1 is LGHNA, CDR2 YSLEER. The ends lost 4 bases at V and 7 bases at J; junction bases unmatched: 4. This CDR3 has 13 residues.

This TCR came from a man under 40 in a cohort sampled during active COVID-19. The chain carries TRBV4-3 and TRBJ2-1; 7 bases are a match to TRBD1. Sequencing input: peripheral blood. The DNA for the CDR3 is TGCGCCAGCAGCCCCGAGACAGGGAATGAGCAGTTCTTC. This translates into CASSPETGNEQFF.